The 17 T cell receptor beta chains in this list originate from one sample, sequenced in a study of chemoradiotherapy in HPV16-positive cancers. Generated by immunoSEQ multiplex PCR, the TCRdb table keeps only in-frame clones and is missing some. The profile covers tens of thousands of clones, with 88% appearing a single time and roughly 4.2% taken by the ten largest. The sample in question was blood, obtained from a patient who underwent chemoradiotherapy. The receptors here all came from a human donor with HPV-associated anogenital cancer.

The V gene is TRBV4-1, the J gene TRBJ1-1; possible D gene TRBD1, 6 bases. There are 15 residues in the CDR3. Germline V gives CDR1 MGHRA, CDR2 YSYEKL. The V gene lost 0 bases and the J gene lost 5 bases, with 13 bases spanning the gap. CDR3 region: CASSQDATTGTEAFF. Here the CDR3 DNA reads TGCGCCAGCAGCCAAGACGCGACAACAGGGACTGAAGCTTTCTTT.

This chain joins TRBV15 and TRBJ2-7; 11 nucleotides match TRBD1. The ends lost 2 bases at V and 2 bases at J; junction bases unmatched: 2. CDR1 is LNHNV, CDR2 YYDKDF, per germline (reference sequence). The CDR3 covers 15 residues. CDR3 sequence reads: CATSRRTGGPYEQYF. The CDR3 DNA follows: TGTGCCACCAGCAGAAGGACAGGGGGCCCCTACGAGCAGTACTTC.

This clone was counted a single time. The chain employs TRBV28 and TRBJ2-1; D may be TRBD1 (6 bases). The V gene lost 1 base and the J gene lost 4 bases, with 14 bases spanning the gap. The CDR3 runs to 16 residues. From germline, CDR1 is MDHEN and CDR2 SYDVKM. CDR3 loop: CASSLYGQGNYNEQFF. The DNA for the CDR3 is TGTGCCAGCAGTTTATACGGGCAGGGGAATTACAATGAGCAGTTCTTC.

CDR3 sequence: CAMTNSYNEQFF. Here the CDR3 DNA reads TGTGCCATGACAAATTCCTACAATGAGCAGTTCTTC. V is TRBV30 and J is TRBJ2-1; no clear D gene. CDR3 length: 12 amino acids. Trimming removed 8 bases at V and 1 base at J, with 9 bases between. The V gene's germline CDR1 is GTSNPN and CDR2 SVGIG (reference sequence).

The chain has TRBV30 and TRBJ1-2, with no clear D. V was trimmed by 4 bases and J by 8 bases, leaving 17 bases between them. The CDR3 loop spans 13 amino acids. CDR1 and CDR2 (germline): GTSNPN, SVGIG (reference sequence). CDR3 region: CAWMRGLSGGYTF. CDR3 coding DNA: TGTGCCTGGATGAGAGGACTAAGTGGAGGCTACACCTTC.

V usage is TRBV7-2 and J usage is TRBJ2-3; D gene unclear. This CDR3 is 14 amino acids long. The ends were cut back, 2 bases at V and 2 bases at J, with 8 bases in the middle. Germline-derived CDR1 and CDR2 are SGHTA and FQGNSA. The CDR3 protein is CASSLRLLTDTQYF. The CDR3 DNA follows: TGTGCCAGCAGCTTAAGACTGCTCACAGATACGCAGTATTTT. Complete variable domain (other parts from reference TRBV7-2 and TRBJ2-3): GAGVSQSPSNKVTEKGKDVELRCDPISGHTALYWYRQSLGQGLEFLIYFQGNSAPDKSGLPSDRFSAERTGGSVSTLTIQRTQQEDSAVYLCASSLRLLTDTQYFGPGTRLTVL.

The chain employs TRBV6-5 and TRBJ2-7, with TRBD1 identical over 8 bases. Germline lookup yields CDR1 MNHEY and CDR2 SVGAGI. The V and J ends lost 2 bases and 3 bases, in that order; junction bases with no gene match: 6. There are 15 residues in the CDR3. CDR3 protein: CASSYPGQGNYEQYF. In DNA, the CDR3 is TGTGCCAGCAGTTACCCCGGACAGGGAAACTACGAGCAGTACTTC.

The V and J genes are TRBV21-1 and TRBJ2-7; the table names TRBD1, a call not compared with the DNA. TRBV21-1 is a recognized pseudogene. This CDR3 comprises 14 residues. CDR3 in DNA: TGTGCCAGCAGCAAAGCCACAGGGCCCCACGAGCAGTACTTC. Amino acid sequence: CASSKATGPHEQYF.

The J gene is TRBJ1-5, the V gene TRBV19; 7 positions agree with TRBD1. V was pared by 4 bases and J by 0 bases, with 9 bases of the junction left unmatched. This CDR3 has 17 amino acids. CDR1 and CDR2 (germline): LNHDA, SQIVND (reference sequence). The CDR3 sequence is CASSTIPTGDSNQPQHF. The CDR3 DNA is TGTGCCAGTAGTACCATACCAACAGGGGATAGCAATCAGCCCCAGCATTTT.

This sequence joins TRBV29-1 and TRBJ2-7; maybe TRBD2 (5 bases). CDR1 and CDR2 from the germline V gene are SQVTM and ANQGSEA. The CDR3 loop spans 13 amino acids. Trimming removed 2 bases at V and 0 bases at J, with 8 bases between. CDR3 loop: CSVESTSSYEQYF. As DNA, the CDR3 is TGCAGCGTTGAATCTACTAGCTCCTACGAGCAGTACTTC.

As DNA, the CDR3 is TGTGCCTGGAGTGGGAGCACAGATACGCAGTATTTT. This sequence encodes CAWSGSTDTQYF. The chain has TRBV30 and TRBJ2-3; D gene ambiguous. CDR1 and CDR2 (germline): GTSNPN, SVGIG (reference sequence). This CDR3 spans 12 amino acids. Trimming left V 1 base short and J 0 bases short, with 2 bases between. The full variable domain, in which reference TRBV30 and TRBJ2-3 provide the parts outside the CDR3, is SQTIHQWPATLVQPVGSPLSLECTVEGTSNPNLYWYRQAAGRGLQLLFYSVGIGQISSEVPQNLSASRPQDRQFILSSKKLLLSDSGFYLCAWSGSTDTQYFGPGTRLTVL.

The chain employs TRBV19 and TRBJ2-2, with D possibly being TRBD2 (5 bases). Germline V gene sequence: CDR1 LNHDA, CDR2 SQIVND (reference sequence). Deletions cut 1 base from V and 4 bases from J, with 13 bases between. CDR3 size: 16 residues. The CDR3 region has the DNA TGTGCCAGTAGTATAGTACGGGGTCCGGGCACCGGGGAGCTGTTTTTT. Protein: CASSIVRGPGTGELFF.

This clone was counted once. J is TRBJ2-2 and V is TRBV19; 7 nucleotides agree with TRBD1. V gave up 4 bases and J gave up 5 bases; unmatched junction bases: 4. The CDR3 contains 14 residues. CDR1 and CDR2 from the germline V gene are LNHDA and SQIVND (reference sequence). CDR3 sequence: CASSTGQRTGELFF. CDR3 bases: TGTGCCAGTAGTACGGGACAGAGGACCGGGGAGCTGTTTTTT.

This clone came up a few times. The rearrangement links TRBV5-1 to TRBJ2-1, with 12 bases lining up with TRBD2. V trimming: 4 bases; J trimming: 3 bases; junction bases outside the gene matches: 5. Germline lookup yields CDR1 SGHRS and CDR2 YFSETQ. The CDR3 is 16 amino acids. The CDR3: CASSLTTSGSYNEQFF. CDR3 nucleotides: TGCGCCAGCAGCCTCACGACTAGCGGGAGCTACAATGAGCAGTTCTTC.

The chain is built from TRBV25-1 and TRBJ2-5; D remains unclear. The CDR3 runs 12 residues. V lost 3 bases to trimming and J lost 5 bases, with 7 bases between them. Germline CDR1 and CDR2: MGHDK and SYGVNS. In nucleotides, the CDR3 is TGTGCCAGCAGTGATTACACGGAGACCCAGTACTTC. This gives the protein CASSDYTETQYF.

The chain uses TRBV23-1 and TRBJ2-2; D tentatively reads TRBD1 or TRBD2 (5 bases each). TRBV23-1 is reported as an ORF; its role is uncertain. The CDR3 has 17 amino acids. Trimming removed 6 bases from V and 4 bases from J, with 21 bases in between. The CDR3 DNA sequence: TGCGCCAGCAGCCCCCACCTGGCAGGGACCCCCACCGGGGAGCTGTTTTTT. This codes for CASSPHLAGTPTGELFF.

This clone has just a few counts. The V and J genes are TRBV4-2 and TRBJ1-4, with D perhaps matching TRBD1 (6 bases). The V end was cut by 7 bases, the J end by 4 bases, with 19 bases between. Germline V gene lookup returns CDR1 LGHNA and CDR2 YNFKEQ. The CDR3 runs to 16 residues. CDR3 amino acids: CASKISSAGVNEKLFF. DNA of the CDR3: TGTGCCAGCAAGATCTCCTCAGCAGGGGTTAATGAAAAACTGTTTTTT.